These 20 T cell receptor beta chains share one sample of origin, sequenced in a study of CXCR3-negative and CXCR3-positive naive CD8 T cells. No cognate antigen is known for these TCRs. UMI-labeled 5' RACE yielded the TRB cDNA libraries. TCRdb reprocessed the 5' RACE reads, keeping one entry per CDR3 protein, no DNA. This table holds about 150,000 distinct CDR3 sequences. Study-level findings and limits: Researchers report that CXCR3-positive naive cells carry more hydrophobic TRB CDR3s than CXCR3-negative naive cells.

Sequenced material: naive CXCR3+ CD8+ T cells from blood. Subset of the sample: CD45RO-CCR7+CD27+CD95- naive CD8+ T cells expressing CXCR3 (TNR3+). All receptors come from a human donor in good health. Some clones in this sample may be carry-over from other donors' samples.

The V and J genes are TRBV28 and TRBJ1-5; TCRdb selects TRBD1, and the lack of DNA leaves this call unchecked. Germline CDR1 MDHEN, CDR2 SYDVKM. The CDR3 spans 16 residues. The CDR3 spells CASSLYGGQRNQPQHF.

The chain joins TRBV7-6 to TRBJ1-5. The CDR3 consists of 13 residues. Germline values: CDR1 SGHVS, CDR2 FNYEAQ. The CDR3: CASSSGPQAAQHF.

The J gene is TRBJ2-1, the V gene TRBV20-1. Germline V gene lookup returns CDR1 DFQATT and CDR2 SNEGSKA (reference sequence). There are 16 residues in the CDR3. CDR3 residues: CSARTRSSTNYNEQFF.

The genes are TRBV10-2 and TRBJ1-1; TCRdb designates TRBD1, a call that cannot be tested without DNA. Germline lookup yields CDR1 WSHSY and CDR2 SAAADI. This CDR3 region has 15 residues. This chain's CDR3 is CASLVGGAPNTEAFF.

This chain uses TRBV4-3 with TRBJ1-1. The CDR3 consists of 15 residues. CDR1 is LGHNA and CDR2 is YSLEER in the germline V gene. The CDR3 sequence is CASSQFIAQNTEAFF.

The chain combines TRBV29-1 with TRBJ2-4. The CDR3 consists of 14 residues. Germline lookup yields CDR1 SQVTM and CDR2 ANQGSEA. The chain's CDR3 is CSVEDLGAKNIQYF.

This rearrangement joins TRBV28 to TRBJ1-4; TCRdb proposes TRBD1, but this gene call is untestable without DNA. Germline CDR1 is MDHEN and CDR2 is SYDVKM. The CDR3 sequence is 16 residues long. CDR3 protein: CASSPDRDRGRKKLFF. The whole variable domain, remainder taken from reference TRBV28 and TRBJ1-4, is DVKVTQSSRYLVKRTGEKVFLECVQDMDHENMFWYRQDPGLGLRLIYFSYDVKMKEKGDIPEGYSVSREKKERFSLILESASTNQTSMYLCASSPDRDRGRKKLFFGSGTQLSVL.

The genes are TRBV4-3 and TRBJ2-3; TCRdb proposes TRBD1, but this gene call is untestable without DNA. The V gene's germline CDR1 is LGHNA and CDR2 YSLEER. The CDR3 is made up of 18 amino acids. The CDR3 sequence: CASSQDEGLQLSTDTQYF.

V gene TRBV20-1 combines with J gene TRBJ2-7; the TCRdb D gene call, TRBD1, has no DNA to confirm it. The CDR3 has 14 residues. Germline CDR1 reads DFQATT; CDR2 reads SNEGSKA (reference sequence). CDR3 residues: CSARNPDTLYEQYF.

The CDR3: CASSEDNGLGTDTQYF. The V and J genes are TRBV2 and TRBJ2-3; TCRdb lists TRBD2, though no DNA is available to test this call. CDR1 SNHLY and CDR2 FYNNEI come from the germline V gene. The CDR3 loop spans 16 amino acids.

The gene calls are TRBV4-3 and TRBJ2-7; TCRdb calls TRBD1, which cannot be checked without DNA. There are 16 residues in the CDR3. Germline V CDR1 and CDR2: LGHNA, YSLEER. CDR3 region: CASSQDRTGTRYEQYF.

The rearrangement uses TRBV6-2 or TRBV6-3 and TRBJ2-7; TCRdb designates TRBD1, a call that cannot be tested without DNA. Germline V gene data show CDR1 as MNHEY and CDR2 as SVGEGT. This CDR3 is built from 15 residues. CDR3 protein: CASSFSGTGLWEQYF.

The chain couples TRBV28 to TRBJ1-5; the TRBD1 assignment by TCRdb is unverifiable without DNA. Per the germline V gene, CDR1 is MDHEN and CDR2 is SYDVKM. CDR3 length: 15 amino acids. This CDR3 reads CASSFGGDGNQPQHF.

The rearrangement uses TRBV29-1 and TRBJ2-2; as DNA is missing, the TRBD1 call by TCRdb cannot be tested. CDR1 and CDR2 (germline): SQVTM, ANQGSEA. The CDR3 runs to 12 residues. The CDR3 loop reads CSVDRGPGELFF.

CDR3 in amino acids: CATSDLEAGQPYEQYF. The V gene is TRBV24-1, the J gene TRBJ2-7; lacking DNA, the TRBD1 call made by TCRdb goes unchecked. The CDR3 length is 16 residues. CDR1 is KGHDR, CDR2 SFDVKD, per germline.

CDR3 sequence: CSVVLDYGYTF. The V gene is TRBV29-1, the J gene TRBJ1-2. The germline V gene has CDR1 SQVTM and CDR2 ANQGSEA. This CDR3 is 11 amino acids long.

J is TRBJ2-5 and V is TRBV7-6. Looked up from germline, CDR1 is SGHVS and CDR2 is FNYEAQ. The length of the CDR3 is 12 residues. The CDR3 here is CASSLAEETQYF.

The chain recombines TRBV7-9 with TRBJ1-2; TCRdb's assignment of TRBD1 cannot be checked, as there is no DNA. Germline V CDR1 and CDR2: SEHNR, FQNEAQ (reference sequence). CDR3 size: 14 residues. The CDR3 sequence is CASSSVLGGYGYTF.

The chain carries TRBV5-1 and TRBJ1-1; the TRBD1 assignment by TCRdb is unverifiable without DNA. Germline loops: CDR1 SGHRS, CDR2 YFSETQ. The CDR3 covers 20 residues. The CDR3 sequence: CAGSPPQAEGAKVGDAEAFF.

The V gene is TRBV29-1, the J gene TRBJ2-1; TCRdb calls TRBD1, which cannot be checked without DNA. The germline gives CDR1 SQVTM, CDR2 ANQGSEA. The CDR3 has 18 residues. The CDR3 spells CSVEGVKDRTPITSEQFF.